Each of the 32 T cell receptor beta chains below was sequenced from the same sample in a study of T cell changes during pregnancy in multiple sclerosis. The table came from immunoSEQ multiplex PCR; TCRdb's copy has only in-frame clones and leaves some out. The repertoire holds about 22,000 clones, with approximately 87% as singletons. The sample in question was CD8+ T cells from peripheral blood mononuclear cells, obtained before pregnancy. The receptors here all came from a female donor with multiple sclerosis, enrolled in a pregnancy study.

By proportion, this clone is medium-sized (0.01 to 0.1%). The chain links TRBV19 to TRBJ2-7, with unresolved D. Germline V gene lookup returns CDR1 LNHDA and CDR2 SQIVND (reference sequence). There are 10 residues in the CDR3. Trimming shortened V by 9 bases and J by 7 bases, and 10 bases separated the two germline ends. CDR3 loop: CASGIGEQYF. As DNA, the CDR3 is TGTGCCAGCGGTATCGGGGAGCAGTACTTC.

Regarding this clone: Other nucleotide sequences in the sample specify the same CDR3. The rearrangement links TRBV7-2 to TRBJ2-7, with a tentative D call TRBD2 (7 bases). Trimming took 5 bases from V and 2 from J, leaving 13 bases between them. CDR3 length: 14 amino acids. Germline CDR1 reads SGHTA; CDR2 reads FQGNSA. The CDR3 bases are TGTGCCAGCAGCCCCCCGGGGGGCACCTACGAGCAGTACTTC. Translation: CASSPPGGTYEQYF.

In this sample, this clone turned up a few times. V is TRBV6-5 and J is TRBJ1-5, with TRBD1 matching 8 bases. The CDR3 is 15 residues long. Trimming at V came to 6 bases and at J to 6 bases, leaving 10 bases not matched to a gene. Germline-derived CDR1 and CDR2 are MNHEY and SVGAGI. This CDR3 reads CASRINQGAVQPQHF. The CDR3 DNA reads TGTGCCAGCAGAATTAACCAGGGGGCTGTTCAGCCCCAGCATTTT.

The chain uses TRBV6-1 and TRBJ1-2; TRBD1 matches 7 bases. Per germline, CDR1 MNHNS and CDR2 SASEGT. The CDR3 is 15 residues long. V dropped 5 bases and J dropped 2; count of bases not matched to a gene: 8. CDR3 in DNA: TGTGCCAGCAGTTTCCGGGACAGCAACAACTATGGCTACACCTTC. Translation gives CASSFRDSNNYGYTF.

This rearrangement joins TRBV5-6 to TRBJ2-7, with TRBD1 matching over 10 bases. The V and J ends lost 4 bases and 1 base, in that order; junction bases with no gene match: 5. This CDR3 spans 15 amino acids. Germline V gives CDR1 SGHDT, CDR2 YYEEEE. CDR3 residues: CASSPAGQGSYEQYF. The DNA for the CDR3 is TGTGCCAGCAGCCCGGCGGGACAGGGGTCCTACGAGCAGTACTTC.

The chain links TRBV28 to TRBJ2-7, with TRBD2 identical over 10 bases. There are 15 residues in the CDR3. The germline gives CDR1 MDHEN, CDR2 SYDVKM. The J segment lost 0 bases and the V segment lost 6 bases, leaving 5 bases of the junction unmatched. This CDR3 reads CASREREGISYEQYF. In DNA, the CDR3 is TGTGCCAGCAGGGAGCGGGAGGGAATCTCCTACGAGCAGTACTTC.

The chain has TRBV7-6 and TRBJ2-7; 14 bases agree with TRBD2. Unmatched junction bases numbered 9, after V lost 5 bases and J lost 6 bases. Germline V lookup: CDR1 SGHVS, CDR2 FNYEAQ. This CDR3 region has 16 residues. The CDR3 is CASSPGPGLAGAEQYF. The CDR3 DNA is TGTGCCAGCAGCCCAGGACCGGGACTAGCGGGAGCCGAGCAGTACTTC.

The chain has TRBV13 and TRBJ2-1, with 7 bases aligning to TRBD1. CDR1 PRHDT and CDR2 FYEKMQ come from the germline V gene (reference sequence). Trimming cost V 7 bases and J 4 bases; bases outside gene matches: 13. This CDR3 is built from 16 residues. CDR3 nucleotide sequence: TGTGCCAGCACCTACTTGGGGGACAGCCCTTACAATGAGCAGTTCTTC. This codes for CASTYLGDSPYNEQFF.

The chain uses TRBV10-3 and TRBJ2-7, with TRBD1 identical over 7 bases. The V segment lost 3 bases and the J segment 0 bases; nucleotides outside the gene matches: 5. Germline CDR1 reads ENHRY; CDR2 reads SYGVKD. CDR3 length equals 15 residues. The CDR3 bases are TGTGCCATCAGTGATTGGGGGACAGACTCCTACGAGCAGTACTTC. Protein: CAISDWGTDSYEQYF.

By share, this clone ranks as medium-sized. This chain links TRBV13 with TRBJ2-1; D unclear. This CDR3 has 13 residues. Germline CDR1 and CDR2: PRHDT and FYEKMQ (reference sequence). V shed 4 bases and J shed 5 bases, with 9 bases lying between them. As DNA, the CDR3 is TGTGCCAGCAGCTCGCAACTTGACAATGAGCAGTTCTTC. It codes for CASSSQLDNEQFF. Using reference TRBV13 and TRBJ2-1 for the parts outside the CDR3, the full variable domain is AAGVIQSPRHLIKEKRETATLKCYPIPRHDTVYWYQQGPGQDPQFLISFYEKMQSDKGSIPDRFSAQQFSDYHSELNMSSLELGDSALYFCASSSQLDNEQFFGPGTRLTVL.

This chain connects TRBV28 to TRBJ2-3, with TRBD1 matching 9 bases. The junction had 21 bases not matched to a gene; V was cut back by 3 bases and J by 5 bases. Germline loops: CDR1 MDHEN, CDR2 SYDVKM. The CDR3 covers 20 residues. This CDR3 is CASSFYDVFGQGFSGDTQYF. The DNA of the CDR3 is TGTGCCAGCAGTTTTTATGATGTGTTTGGACAGGGGTTTAGTGGAGATACGCAGTATTTT.

The V call is TRBV29-1, the J call TRBJ1-4, with a possible D match to TRBD1 (5 bases). CDR3 size: 15 residues. CDR1 and CDR2 from the germline V gene are SQVTM and ANQGSEA. Trimming pared 8 bases from V and 0 bases from J, leaving 16 bases between. Here the CDR3 DNA reads TGCAGCTATAGGTCGGGGGGAACAACTAATGAAAAACTGTTTTTT. It yields the protein CSYRSGGTTNEKLFF.

The genes are TRBV27 and TRBJ1-2; 7 bases fit TRBD1. The germline CDR1 and CDR2 sequences are MNHEY and SMNVEV (reference sequence). The CDR3 spans 13 residues. V dropped 7 bases and J dropped 3; count of bases not matched to a gene: 5. The CDR3, as DNA: TGTGCCAGCAAGACAGGGCCTCACTATGGCTACACCTTC. Translated, it gives CASKTGPHYGYTF.

The chain is built from TRBV4-2 and TRBJ1-2; D ambiguous. The ends were cut back, 4 bases at V and 5 bases at J, with 11 bases in the middle. CDR1 is LGHNA and CDR2 is YNFKEQ in the germline V gene. The length of the CDR3 is 13 residues. The chain's CDR3 is CASSPHSSYGYTF. The CDR3 DNA is TGTGCCAGCAGCCCGCATTCGAGTTATGGCTACACCTTC.

This clone was counted once. V and J are TRBV5-4 and TRBJ2-7; D unresolved. The CDR3 is made up of 15 amino acids. Trimming removed 0 bases at V and 3 bases at J, with 13 bases between. In germline, CDR1 is SGHNT, CDR2 YYREEE (reference sequence). The CDR3 DNA reads TGTGCCAGCAGCTTGGAACCCCACAGCATCTACGAGCAGTACTTC. Its translation is CASSLEPHSIYEQYF.

V and J are TRBV28 and TRBJ2-7; 11 bases match TRBD2. Per germline, CDR1 MDHEN and CDR2 SYDVKM. The length of the CDR3 is 18 residues. The J segment lost 6 bases and the V segment lost 3 bases, leaving 16 bases of the junction unmatched. The CDR3 loop is CASSLDWAKLAGEGEQYF. DNA of the CDR3: TGTGCCAGCAGTTTGGACTGGGCAAAACTAGCGGGAGAGGGCGAGCAGTACTTC.

The chain has TRBV5-1 and TRBJ2-3; 9 positions match TRBD2. Per the germline V gene, CDR1 is SGHRS and CDR2 is YFSETQ. The V gene end was trimmed by 0 bases and the J gene end by 3 bases; junction bases not matched to a gene: 5. The CDR3 consists of 16 residues. CDR3 in DNA: TGCGCCAGCAGCTTGGGACTAGCGGCGGGAACAGATACGCAGTATTTT. Amino acid sequence: CASSLGLAAGTDTQYF.

V gene TRBV9 combines with J gene TRBJ2-5, with D possibly matching TRBD2 (6 bases). V was shortened by 0 bases and J by 5 bases, with 14 bases between the two germline ends. The germline gives CDR1 SGDLS, CDR2 YYNGEE. The CDR3 has 15 amino acids. As DNA, the CDR3 is TGTGCCAGCAGCGTAGCTACGGGGGACGGGGAGACCCAGTACTTC. As protein: CASSVATGDGETQYF.

The rearrangement joins TRBV6-5 to TRBJ2-2; D is perhaps TRBD1 (5 bases). This CDR3 contains 14 residues. From germline, CDR1 is MNHEY and CDR2 SVGAGI. Between the trimmed V and J ends, which lost 2 bases and 3 bases, there was a span of 7 bases. The DNA for the CDR3 is TGTGCCAGCAGTTACGACAGTGACACCGGGGAGCTGTTTTTT. This sequence encodes CASSYDSDTGELFF.

V usage is TRBV4-3 and J usage is TRBJ1-1; the match to TRBD1 covers 9 bases. This CDR3 comprises 19 residues. Germline lookup yields CDR1 LGHNA and CDR2 YSLEER. Trimming took 1 base from V and 4 from J; bases not matched to a gene: 16. CDR3 DNA: TGCGCCAGCAGCCAAGGGGTGAGGACAGGGGCGATTTTCGGCACTGAAGCTTTCTTT. Amino acid sequence: CASSQGVRTGAIFGTEAFF.

The chain recombines TRBV7-2 with TRBJ2-2; TRBD2 might be the D (6 bases). The germline V and J ends were trimmed by 5 bases and 0 bases, with 16 bases remaining between them. The germline V gene has CDR1 SGHTA and CDR2 FQGNSA. The CDR3 loop spans 17 amino acids. The CDR3 bases are TGTGCCAGCAGCACCCCGAGGTGGGGGGCGAACACCGGGGAGCTGTTTTTT. Its translation: CASSTPRWGANTGELFF.

This clone was seen more than once but under ten times. The chain uses TRBV6-5 and TRBJ1-1; 9 bases are shared with TRBD1. From germline, CDR1 is MNHEY and CDR2 SVGAGI. The CDR3 length is 15 residues. V dropped 5 bases and J dropped 1; count of bases not matched to a gene: 5. CDR3 bases: TGTGCCAGCAGTAAATGGGACAGGGAGAACACTGAAGCTTTCTTT. Translating it yields CASSKWDRENTEAFF.

The chain joins TRBV6-6 to TRBJ1-3; TRBD1 might be the D (5 bases). With 2 bases removed from V and 2 bases from J, the gap between germline ends came to 10 bases. CDR3 size: 15 residues. Germline loops: CDR1 MNHNY, CDR2 SVGAGI (reference sequence). CDR3 nucleotide sequence: TGTGCCAGCAGTTACGCGGGGGAAGCTGGAAACACCATATATTTT. Translating it yields CASSYAGEAGNTIYF.

The V call is TRBV5-5, the J call TRBJ2-5; no definite D call. V shed 1 base and J shed 5 bases, with 9 bases lying between them. This CDR3 spans 13 amino acids. The V gene's germline CDR1 is SGHKS and CDR2 YYEKEE (reference sequence). The CDR3 sequence is CASSLNGWETQYF. Here the CDR3 DNA reads TGTGCCAGCAGCTTGAACGGGTGGGAGACCCAGTACTTC.

The rearrangement joins TRBV14 to TRBJ2-7; 11 nucleotides agree with TRBD1. The CDR3 runs 15 residues. V was pared by 5 bases and J by 6 bases, with 9 bases of the junction left unmatched. Germline assignment: CDR1 SGHDN and CDR2 FVKESK. In DNA, the CDR3 is TGTGCCAGCAGCACCAGGACAGGGGGCTTGGGCGAGCAGTACTTC. It encodes CASSTRTGGLGEQYF.

The rearrangement links TRBV4-2 to TRBJ2-6; 7 positions match TRBD2. The CDR3 runs 16 residues. The ends lost 0 bases at V and 2 bases at J; junction bases unmatched: 1. Germline V gene data show CDR1 as LGHNA and CDR2 as YNFKEQ. CDR3 residues: CASSQDGGTGANVLTF. The CDR3 DNA is TGTGCCAGCAGCCAAGACGGGGGGACTGGGGCCAACGTCCTGACTTTC.

This clone showed up just once. This chain joins TRBV4-2 and TRBJ2-2; 10 nucleotides align to TRBD2. V dropped 1 base and J dropped 7; count of bases not matched to a gene: 9. The CDR3 has 17 amino acids. Looked up from germline, CDR1 is LGHNA and CDR2 is YNFKEQ. This chain's CDR3 is CASSQVGAGGLDGELFF. The DNA for the CDR3 is TGTGCCAGCAGCCAAGTCGGAGCGGGAGGGCTGGACGGGGAGCTGTTTTTT.

The chain combines TRBV27 with TRBJ2-7; 8 bases map to TRBD2. Germline values: CDR1 MNHEY, CDR2 SMNVEV (reference sequence). V shed 7 bases and J 0 bases; nucleotides not matched to a gene: 5. This CDR3 spans 14 amino acids. CDR3 in amino acids: CASKQLADSYEQYF. The DNA for the CDR3 is TGTGCCAGCAAACAACTAGCGGACTCCTACGAGCAGTACTTC.

The rearrangement uses TRBV4-1 and TRBJ2-1, with 13 bases aligning to TRBD2. Germline V lookup: CDR1 MGHRA, CDR2 YSYEKL. J lost 7 bases, V lost 2 bases, and 8 bases had no gene match. This CDR3 contains 17 residues. As DNA, the CDR3 is TGCGCCAGCAGCCAAAAACTAGCGGGAGGGCCGAGGAATGAGCAGTTCTTC. This gives the protein CASSQKLAGGPRNEQFF.

This clone was detected only once. V is TRBV15 and J is TRBJ2-6; D gene uncertain. The V gene lost 4 bases and the J gene lost 0 bases, with 10 bases spanning the gap. Per the germline V gene, CDR1 is LNHNV and CDR2 is YYDKDF (reference sequence). This CDR3 contains 16 residues. CDR3 residues: CATSTRHLSGANVLTF. The CDR3 DNA reads TGTGCCACCAGCACCCGACACCTCTCTGGGGCCAACGTCCTGACTTTC.

The chain couples TRBV2 to TRBJ1-5, with D perhaps matching TRBD1 (5 bases). This CDR3 comprises 15 residues. Trimming cost V 4 bases and J 0 bases, with 10 bases left between them. The germline V gene has CDR1 SNHLY and CDR2 FYNNEI. Here the CDR3 DNA reads TGTGCCAGCAGTGGGTACAGGCATAGCAATCAGCCCCAGCATTTT. It codes for CASSGYRHSNQPQHF. Full variable domain (outside the CDR3, taken from reference TRBV2 and TRBJ1-5): EPEVTQTPSHQVTQMGQEVILRCVPISNHLYFYWYRQILGQKVEFLVSFYNNEISEKSEIFDDQFSVERPDGSNFTLKIRSTKLEDSAMYFCASSGYRHSNQPQHFGDGTRLSIL.

This clone was detected a few times. This chain links TRBV2 with TRBJ2-1; 14 nucleotides agree with TRBD2. Trimming cost V 6 bases and J 14 bases; bases outside gene matches: 6. CDR1 is SNHLY, CDR2 FYNNEI, per germline. The CDR3 consists of 13 residues. This CDR3 reads CASRSGLAGVKFF. DNA for the CDR3: TGTGCCAGCAGGTCGGGACTAGCGGGAGTTAAGTTCTTC. The full variable domain, completed using reference TRBV2 and TRBJ2-1, is EPEVTQTPSHQVTQMGQEVILRCVPISNHLYFYWYRQILGQKVEFLVSFYNNEISEKSEIFDDQFSVERPDGSNFTLKIRSTKLEDSAMYFCASRSGLAGVKFFGPGTRLTVL.